One and the same sample provided the 31 T cell receptor beta chains below, sequenced in a study of blood T cell repertoires in COVID-19 (dated by TCRdb to the early 2020s). Library generation was performed with the immunoSEQ multiplex PCR assay. What TCRdb holds here is the immuneACCESS table cut down to in-frame rearrangements. Part of the clones is not present; checked against another copy, under half of the missing clones reflect an unresolved V gene, and the others are unexplained. A total of some 140,000 clones appear in this sample, 65% to 85% of them only once. The ten largest account for approximately 17% of the sample. Source material: peripheral blood. The receptors were gathered from a woman of 80 years or more with acute or convalescent COVID-19.

This clone has more than one count but fewer than ten. The chain carries TRBV4-3 and TRBJ2-7; the match to TRBD2 covers 12 bases. The germline V gene has CDR1 LGHNA and CDR2 YSLEER. V lost 6 bases to trimming and J lost 4 bases; unmatched junction nucleotides: 10. This CDR3 has 16 residues. The CDR3 coding sequence is TGCGCCAGCAGTCTGTCCGGGACTAGCGGGCTTTACGAGCAGTACTTC. Translation gives CASSLSGTSGLYEQYF.

The CDR3: CASSPRPGVLAKNIQYF. In DNA form, the CDR3 reads TGTGCCAGCTCACCTCGCCCGGGGGTACTAGCCAAAAACATTCAGTACTTC. The chain has TRBV18 and TRBJ2-4, with D perhaps TRBD2 (6 bases). CDR1 KGHSH and CDR2 LQKENI come from the germline V gene. Trimming shortened V by 3 bases and J by 0 bases, and 15 bases separated the two germline ends. The CDR3 totals 17 residues. Full variable domain (outside the CDR3, taken from reference TRBV18 and TRBJ2-4): NAGVMQNPRHLVRRRGQEARLRCSPMKGHSHVYWYRQLPEEGLKFMVYLQKENIIDESGMPKERFSAEFPKEGPSILRIQQVVRGDSAAYFCASSPRPGVLAKNIQYFGAGTRLSVL.

V gene TRBV9 combines with J gene TRBJ2-7, with a weak D call TRBD2 (6 bases). CDR3 length: 13 residues. V gave up 0 bases and J gave up 10 bases, with 14 bases separating them. Germline assignment: CDR1 SGDLS and CDR2 YYNGEE. The CDR3 loop is CASSVDGRGVQYF. In nucleotides, the CDR3 is TGTGCCAGCAGCGTAGATGGGCGGGGAGTACAGTACTTC.

This clone was seen only once. The chain combines TRBV18 with TRBJ1-1; 8 nucleotides align to TRBD1. In germline, CDR1 is KGHSH, CDR2 LQKENI. The V gene end was trimmed by 3 bases and the J gene end by 3 bases; junction bases not matched to a gene: 6. CDR3 length: 15 amino acids. The CDR3 DNA sequence: TGTGCCAGCTCACCTCGGACAGGGCGGTACACTGAAGCTTTCTTT. Translating gives CASSPRTGRYTEAFF. The full variable domain, with the rest looked up from reference TRBV18 and TRBJ1-1, is NAGVMQNPRHLVRRRGQEARLRCSPMKGHSHVYWYRQLPEEGLKFMVYLQKENIIDESGMPKERFSAEFPKEGPSILRIQQVVRGDSAAYFCASSPRTGRYTEAFFGQGTRLTVV.

The chain links TRBV6-2 or TRBV6-3 to TRBJ1-2; D unresolved. Germline CDR1 MNHEY, CDR2 SVGEGT. This CDR3 region has 13 residues. V lost 0 bases and J lost 4, with 6 bases in between. CDR3 bases: TGTGCCAGCAGTTACTCGGCTCGCTATGGCTACACCTTC. Its translation is CASSYSARYGYTF.

This clone was recorded only once. V usage is TRBV5-1 and J usage is TRBJ1-1; tentatively, D is TRBD1 (5 bases). The CDR3 spans 17 residues. Trimming removed 2 bases at V and 1 base at J, with 18 bases between. Germline CDR1 reads SGHRS; CDR2 reads YFSETQ. CDR3 in amino acids: CASSLGSSNRPNTEAFF. CDR3 nucleotide sequence: TGCGCCAGCAGCTTAGGGTCCTCCAACAGGCCGAACACTGAAGCTTTCTTT.

This chain connects TRBV29-1 to TRBJ2-1, with a possible D match to TRBD2 (6 bases). The V end lost 6 bases, the J end lost 3 bases, and 18 bases lay between the germline ends. Germline CDR1 SQVTM, CDR2 ANQGSEA. This CDR3 contains 15 residues. The chain's CDR3 is CSVGGAQTLYNEQFF. The CDR3 DNA is TGCAGCGTGGGGGGAGCGCAAACGCTCTACAATGAGCAGTTCTTC.

This chain uses TRBV12-5 with TRBJ1-5; 7 bases line up with TRBD1. There are 15 residues in the CDR3. Trimming cost V 3 bases and J 2 bases; bases outside gene matches: 4. Germline assignment: CDR1 LGHNT and CDR2 FRNRAP. This CDR3 reads CASGLHRGGNQPQHF. Here the CDR3 DNA reads TGTGCTAGTGGTTTACACAGGGGAGGCAATCAGCCCCAGCATTTT.

The chain recombines TRBV7-6 with TRBJ1-1; maybe TRBD1 (5 bases). Trimming removed 5 bases at V and 0 bases at J, with 16 bases between. CDR3 length: 16 amino acids. The germline gives CDR1 SGHVS, CDR2 FNYEAQ. For the CDR3, the DNA is TGTGCCAGCAGCCAACCAGAGGGACTAATGAACACTGAAGCTTTCTTT. Translating gives CASSQPEGLMNTEAFF.

J is TRBJ2-5 and V is TRBV2; a weak D match, TRBD2 (6 bases). With 7 bases removed from V and 2 bases from J, the gap between germline ends came to 17 bases. CDR1 is SNHLY, CDR2 FYNNEI, per germline. This CDR3 has 15 amino acids. In DNA form, the CDR3 reads TGTGCCAGCACCTTGACCGGGGGACGACAAGAGACCCAGTACTTC. It yields the protein CASTLTGGRQETQYF.

The chain joins TRBV3-1 (or the pseudogene TRBV3-2) to TRBJ2-7; 10 nucleotides line up with TRBD2. Germline CDR1 LGHDT, CDR2 YNNKEL (reference sequence). This CDR3 is 14 amino acids long. The V segment lost 7 bases and the J segment 1 base; nucleotides outside the gene matches: 4. In DNA form, the CDR3 reads TGTGCCAGCACCCGGACTAGCGGTTCCTACGAGCAGTACTTC. Translation gives CASTRTSGSYEQYF.

This clone was counted a few times. The chain carries TRBV5-6 and TRBJ1-4; 8 nucleotides align to TRBD1. Germline V gene sequence: CDR1 SGHDT, CDR2 YYEEEE. After removal of 5 bases from V and 7 bases from J, the junction contained 7 bases not matched to a gene. CDR3 length: 14 amino acids. Written as DNA, the CDR3 is TGTGCCAGCAGTCGACAGGGGATTCGTGAAAAACTGTTTTTT. Translated, it gives CASSRQGIREKLFF.

Only a few counts were recorded for this clone. The rearrangement links TRBV5-8 to TRBJ1-5, with 8 bases identical to TRBD1. The germline V gene has CDR1 SGHTS and CDR2 YDEGEE. The junction had 9 bases not matched to a gene; V was cut back by 4 bases and J by 6 bases. CDR3 length: 15 amino acids. CDR3 loop: CASSPQGARAQPQHF. CDR3 sequence (DNA): TGTGCCAGCAGCCCCCAGGGGGCAAGGGCTCAGCCCCAGCATTTT.

This chain connects TRBV18 to TRBJ1-2, with D tentatively TRBD1 (6 bases). Germline CDR1 and CDR2: KGHSH and LQKENI. The CDR3 is made up of 14 amino acids. Between the trimmed V and J ends, which lost 4 bases and 7 bases, there was a span of 16 bases. The CDR3, as DNA: TGTGCCAGCTCACGAGCGACAGGATCGGGTGGCTACACCTTC. Translating it yields CASSRATGSGGYTF.

The chain is built from TRBV29-1 and TRBJ1-4; tentatively, D is TRBD1 (6 bases). Trimming pared 7 bases from V and 7 bases from J, leaving 19 bases between. Germline V gene lookup returns CDR1 SQVTM and CDR2 ANQGSEA. The CDR3 is 14 residues long. In nucleotides, the CDR3 is TGCAGCGCCGCGAAGAGGGGGTTGGGTGAAAAACTGTTTTTT. This sequence encodes CSAAKRGLGEKLFF.

This chain joins TRBV6-5 and TRBJ1-1; 8 bases are shared with TRBD1. V lost 6 bases and J lost 11; bases outside the gene matches: 14. Germline lookup yields CDR1 MNHEY and CDR2 SVGAGI. The CDR3 has 14 residues. This CDR3 reads CASSRGQGPKVAFF. The CDR3 DNA follows: TGTGCCAGCAGCCGAGGACAGGGCCCAAAGGTGGCTTTCTTT.

The gene calls are TRBV19 and TRBJ1-1; 8 nucleotides align to TRBD1. Germline V CDR1 and CDR2: LNHDA, SQIVND (reference sequence). Trimming removed 5 bases from V and 8 bases from J; junction bases left unmatched: 10. This CDR3 comprises 14 residues. The CDR3 nucleotides are TGTGCCAGTAGTGGGTTCGGACAGGGCTCCGAAGCTTTCTTT. Amino acid sequence: CASSGFGQGSEAFF.

The chain employs TRBV11-2 and TRBJ1-1, with 9 nucleotides matching TRBD1. CDR3 length: 19 amino acids. Germline V lookup: CDR1 SGHAT, CDR2 FQNNGV. V shed 1 base, J shed 1 base, and the junction held 13 bases outside the gene matches. The CDR3 reads CASSLARRGGQGQNTEAFF. The CDR3 region has the DNA TGTGCCAGCAGCTTAGCCCGGCGGGGCGGACAGGGGCAGAACACTGAAGCTTTCTTT.

The sample holds one count of this clone. The chain uses TRBV30 and TRBJ1-1; D is perhaps TRBD1 (6 bases). CDR1 and CDR2 from the germline V gene are GTSNPN and SVGIG (reference sequence). V dropped 2 bases and J dropped 9 bases, with 22 bases sitting between them. The CDR3 contains 15 residues. The CDR3 DNA reads as TGTGCCTGGAGTCCCACAGGACAGTCCAGACCAAAAGCTTTCTTT. It encodes CAWSPTGQSRPKAFF. The full variable domain, in which reference TRBV30 and TRBJ1-1 provide the parts outside the CDR3, is SQTIHQWPATLVQPVGSPLSLECTVEGTSNPNLYWYRQAAGRGLQLLFYSVGIGQISSEVPQNLSASRPQDRQFILSSKKLLLSDSGFYLCAWSPTGQSRPKAFFGQGTRLTVV.

This chain connects TRBV9 to TRBJ2-6; 8 bases match TRBD1. Trimming took 3 bases from V and 0 from J; bases not matched to a gene: 11. This CDR3 is 19 amino acids long. Germline CDR1 is SGDLS and CDR2 is YYNGEE. The CDR3 region is CASSAARTGPSSGANVLTF. CDR3 bases: TGTGCCAGCAGCGCCGCACGGACAGGGCCCAGCTCTGGGGCCAACGTCCTGACTTTC.

The CDR3 region has the DNA TGTGCCAGCAGCTTGGACAGGGACTATGGCTACACCTTC. It yields the protein CASSLDRDYGYTF. The chain has TRBV5-4 and TRBJ1-2; D perhaps matches TRBD1 (6 bases). CDR3 length equals 13 residues. Trimming pared 0 bases from V and 3 bases from J, leaving 6 bases between. Germline V gene lookup returns CDR1 SGHNT and CDR2 YYREEE (reference sequence).

The chain has TRBV5-4 and TRBJ2-3; TRBD1 agrees at 10 bases. The V and J ends lost 4 bases and 9 bases, in that order; junction bases with no gene match: 11. The CDR3 has 15 amino acids. Germline CDR1 and CDR2: SGHNT and YYREEE (reference sequence). The CDR3 region is CASSPSGTGVKTQYF. DNA of the CDR3: TGTGCCAGCAGCCCCTCCGGGACAGGGGTTAAGACGCAGTATTTT. Full variable domain (remainder filled in from reference TRBV5-4 and TRBJ2-3): ETGVTQSPTHLIKTRGQQVTLRCSSQSGHNTVSWYQQALGQGPQFIFQYYREEENGRGNFPPRFSGLQFPNYSSELNVNALELDDSALYLCASSPSGTGVKTQYFGPGTRLTVL.

This clone was seen a handful of times. This chain joins TRBV19 and TRBJ2-1, with 7 bases matching TRBD2. The CDR3 runs 14 residues. From germline, CDR1 is LNHDA and CDR2 SQIVND (reference sequence). Trimming removed 4 bases from V and 7 bases from J; junction bases left unmatched: 7. CDR3 nucleotides: TGTGCCAGTAGTACCCAGCGGGAAGGGAATGAGCAGTTCTTC. Encoded protein: CASSTQREGNEQFF. The complete variable domain, with remaining parts taken from reference TRBV19 and TRBJ2-1, reads DGGITQSPKYLFRKEGQNVTLSCEQNLNHDAMYWYRQDPGQGLRLIYYSQIVNDFQKGDIAEGYSVSREKKESFPLTVTSAQKNPTAFYLCASSTQREGNEQFFGPGTRLTVL.

The V gene is TRBV11-2, the J gene TRBJ1-2, with TRBD1 matching 7 bases. The length of the CDR3 is 15 residues. Unmatched junction bases numbered 7, after V lost 5 bases and J lost 1 base. The germline gives CDR1 SGHAT, CDR2 FQNNGV. The CDR3, as DNA: TGTGCCAGCAGCACCCACAGGGGACGTAACTATGGCTACACCTTC. It translates to CASSTHRGRNYGYTF.

This clone was counted only a few times. The chain combines TRBV15 with TRBJ2-1; D ambiguous. V lost 8 bases, J lost 2 bases, and 7 bases lay in between. The CDR3 sequence is 12 residues long. CDR1 LNHNV and CDR2 YYDKDF come from the germline V gene (reference sequence). CDR3 loop: CATASPYNEQFF. CDR3 nucleotide sequence: TGTGCCACCGCGAGCCCCTACAATGAGCAGTTCTTC.

This clone has only a few counts. The chain couples TRBV19 to TRBJ2-1; 11 bases match TRBD2. After removal of 4 bases from V and 5 bases from J, the junction contained 4 bases not matched to a gene. Germline V lookup: CDR1 LNHDA, CDR2 SQIVND (reference sequence). The CDR3 runs 15 residues. In DNA form, the CDR3 reads TGTGCCAGTAGTAACATAGCGGGGGGGCACAATGAGCAGTTCTTC. Protein: CASSNIAGGHNEQFF.

The chain couples TRBV11-2 to TRBJ2-6, with D perhaps TRBD2 (5 bases). The CDR3 runs to 16 residues. The ends were cut back, 1 base at V and 2 bases at J, with 9 bases in the middle. Germline CDR1 is SGHAT and CDR2 is FQNNGV. The CDR3 reads CASSLVRGTGANVLTF. CDR3 coding DNA: TGTGCCAGCAGCTTAGTTCGAGGGACTGGGGCCAACGTCCTGACTTTC.

J is TRBJ2-7 and V is TRBV12-3 or TRBV12-4; D is unresolved. Trimming cost V 5 bases and J 2 bases, with 10 bases left between them. The CDR3 consists of 13 residues. CDR3 DNA: TGTGCCAGCAGTCCTGACTGGACCTACGAGCAGTACTTC. The encoded protein is CASSPDWTYEQYF.

The chain uses TRBV4-3 and TRBJ1-2; D is perhaps TRBD1 (5 bases). Germline CDR1 reads LGHNA; CDR2 reads YSLEER. The CDR3 consists of 15 residues. V lost 4 bases and J lost 1, with 13 bases in between. The chain's CDR3 is CASSRKTASNYGYTF. The CDR3 nucleotides read TGCGCCAGCAGCCGAAAGACAGCAAGTAACTATGGCTACACCTTC.

J is TRBJ2-7 and V is TRBV5-5; 11 bases are shared with TRBD2. After removal of 2 bases from V and 4 bases from J, the junction contained 5 bases not matched to a gene. Germline V gives CDR1 SGHKS, CDR2 YYEKEE (reference sequence). There are 15 residues in the CDR3. As DNA, the CDR3 is TGTGCCAGCAGCTTTCCGGCTAGCGGGGGGTACGAGCAGTACTTC. This gives the protein CASSFPASGGYEQYF.

This clone was detected only once. This chain joins TRBV9 and TRBJ2-7; D may be TRBD1 (6 bases). The CDR3 consists of 16 residues. V was cut by 4 bases and J by 2 bases, with 19 bases left in between. CDR1 and CDR2 from the germline V gene are SGDLS and YYNGEE. CDR3 sequence reads: CASSPNGLGTTYEQYF. The CDR3 DNA sequence: TGTGCCAGCAGCCCTAACGGACTTGGGACAACCTACGAGCAGTACTTC.